The rows below give T cell receptor beta chains drawn from one sample of a study of T cell changes during pregnancy in multiple sclerosis. Clones were sequenced by immunoSEQ multiplex PCR, and TCRdb holds only the in-frame ones, with some missing. The sample consists of tens of thousands of clones, under 95% of them appearing once. The input for sequencing was CD8+ T cells from peripheral blood mononuclear cells, taken before pregnancy. The receptor source for this set is a female donor with multiple sclerosis, enrolled in a pregnancy study. The CDR3 runs from the conserved cysteine through the conserved F or W. D genes are given only for firm matches. The size entry is marked missing in some rows and otherwise reads once, few, many or a size class.

v_call	clone_size	d_call	j_call	cdr3_aa	cdr3_nt
TRBV4-2	.	.	TRBJ2-2	CASSQATFTGELFF	TGTGCCAGCAGCCAAGCTACCTTCACCGGGGAGCTGTTTTTT
TRBV19	.	TRBD1	TRBJ1-1	CASSIGDRGEAFF	TGTGCCAGTAGTATAGGGGACAGGGGTGAAGCTTTCTTT
TRBV29-1	.	TRBD1	TRBJ1-2	CSVEVPLTGEDPYGYTF	TGCAGCGTTGAAGTCCCCCTGACAGGGGAAGATCCGTATGGCTACACCTTC
TRBV4-3	.	.	TRBJ2-7	CASSQDLSTNEQYF	TGCGCCAGCAGCCAAGACTTATCGACAAACGAGCAGTACTTC
TRBV29-1	.	.	TRBJ2-2	CSVRDTGELFF	TGCAGCGTGAGGGACACCGGGGAGCTGTTTTTT
TRBV4-1	.	.	TRBJ1-2	CASSQGGDHTF	TGCGCCAGCAGCCAAGGGGGGGACCACACCTTC
TRBV15	.	.	TRBJ2-5	CATSTPEGALGTQYF	TGTGCCACCAGCACCCCGGAAGGGGCCCTGGGTACCCAGTACTTC
TRBV29-1	few	TRBD2	TRBJ2-1	CSVPGLAGGGHEQFF	TGCAGCGTTCCGGGACTAGCGGGGGGCGGGCATGAGCAGTTCTTC
TRBV11-1	.	.	TRBJ1-1	CASSSPTGSNTEAFF	TGTGCCAGCAGCTCACCGACAGGATCGAACACTGAAGCTTTCTTT
TRBV2	.	TRBD1	TRBJ1-1	CASSEDSNPDGTGKMNTEAFF	TGTGCCAGCAGTGAGGATTCCAACCCGGACGGGACAGGTAAGATGAACACTGAAGCTTTCTTT
TRBV13	.	TRBD2	TRBJ2-7	CASRPSGDSYEQYF	TGTGCCAGCAGACCTAGCGGGGATTCCTACGAGCAGTACTTC
TRBV5-1	.	TRBD1	TRBJ2-1	CASSLVTGGQNFYNEQFF	TGCGCCAGCAGCTTGGTTACAGGGGGACAGAATTTTTACAATGAGCAGTTCTTC
TRBV4-1	.	TRBD2	TRBJ2-7	CASSQEAGAHYEQYF	TGCGCCAGCAGCCAAGAAGCGGGGGCACACTACGAGCAGTACTTC
TRBV4-3	.	.	TRBJ1-5	CASSQEDSPHQPQHF	TGCGCCAGCAGCCAAGAGGACAGTCCCCATCAGCCCCAGCATTTT
TRBV9	.	TRBD1	TRBJ2-1	CASSVGGTGGYEQFF	TGTGCCAGCAGCGTAGGGGGGACAGGGGGCTATGAGCAGTTCTTC
TRBV11-2	.	.	TRBJ2-2	CASSLGPNTGELFF	TGTGCCAGCAGCTTAGGTCCTAACACCGGGGAGCTGTTTTTT
TRBV4-3	.	TRBD2	TRBJ2-1	CASSWTSERARGNEQFF	TGCGCCAGCAGCTGGACTAGCGAACGCGCAAGGGGCAATGAGCAGTTCTTC
TRBV5-1	once	TRBD2	TRBJ2-7	CASSLALAGGIFGHEQYF	TGCGCCAGCAGCTTGGCACTAGCGGGGGGGATTTTTGGTCACGAGCAGTACTTC
TRBV27	once	TRBD2	TRBJ2-1	CASRLAGGLNEQFF	TGTGCCAGCAGACTAGCGGGGGGGCTTAATGAGCAGTTCTTC
TRBV6-5	.	TRBD1	TRBJ2-7	CASSPPGQGPREQYF	TGTGCCAGCAGTCCGCCGGGACAGGGGCCTAGGGAGCAGTACTTC
TRBV4-2	.	.	TRBJ1-4	CASSFSQGPTEKLFF	TGTGCCAGCAGTTTCTCCCAGGGGCCGACAGAAAAACTGTTTTTT
TRBV9	.	.	TRBJ1-2	CASSVGGTNYGYTF	TGTGCCAGCAGCGTAGGGGGCACTAACTATGGCTACACCTTC
TRBV6-5	.	.	TRBJ2-7	CASSLTGSYEQYF	TGTGCCAGCAGTTTGACAGGTTCCTACGAGCAGTACTTC
TRBV27	.	.	TRBJ1-5	CASSLWGEGGNQPQHF	TGTGCCAGCAGTTTATGGGGGGAGGGGGGCAATCAGCCCCAGCATTTT
TRBV19	few	.	TRBJ1-1	CASSIAWDKAFF	TGTGCCAGTAGTATTGCCTGGGACAAAGCTTTCTTT
TRBV4-3	.	.	TRBJ2-1	CASSRAGNNEQFF	TGCGCCAGCAGCCGCGCCGGGAACAATGAGCAGTTCTTC
TRBV10-3	once	.	TRBJ2-7	CAISAAGPRDEQYF	TGTGCCATCAGTGCGGCGGGGCCCCGGGACGAGCAGTACTTC
TRBV5-4	.	TRBD1	TRBJ1-6	CASSSPDRPYSPLHF	TGTGCCAGCAGCTCCCCGGACAGGCCCTATTCACCCCTCCACTTT
TRBV6-5	.	.	TRBJ1-2	CATRGLGLGYTF	TGTGCCACCAGAGGTCTGGGGCTTGGCTACACCTTC
TRBV5-6	.	.	TRBJ2-7	CASSLGPGAIYYEQYF	TGTGCCAGCAGCTTGGGGCCAGGGGCGATCTACTACGAGCAGTACTTC
TRBV11-1	.	TRBD1	TRBJ1-1	CASSDRDRDTEAFF	TGTGCCAGCAGCGACCGGGACAGGGACACTGAAGCTTTCTTT
TRBV7-2	.	.	TRBJ2-7	CASNLGSGLSDEQYF	TGTGCCAGCAATTTGGGGAGTGGCCTCTCGGACGAGCAGTACTTC
TRBV25-1	.	.	TRBJ1-1	CASSVGQNTEAFF	TGTGCCAGCAGCGTGGGACAGAACACTGAAGCTTTCTTT
TRBV7-6	.	.	TRBJ2-7	CASSLSTGSSYEQYF	TGTGCCAGCAGCTTATCGACAGGAAGCTCCTACGAGCAGTACTTC
TRBV15	.	.	TRBJ2-1	CAAQGRQGQSYNEQFF	TGTGCGGCCCAGGGGCGGCAGGGCCAATCCTACAATGAGCAGTTCTTC
TRBV19	once	.	TRBJ2-1	CASSMAGTTNNEQFF	TGTGCCAGTAGTATGGCCGGGACAACTAACAATGAGCAGTTCTTC
TRBV9	.	TRBD2	TRBJ2-2	CASSAPGGGANTGELFF	TGTGCCAGCAGCGCCCCCGGCGGGGGGGCGAACACCGGGGAGCTGTTTTTT
TRBV2	.	.	TRBJ2-7	CARRVRGSYEQYF	TGTGCTAGACGTGTCAGGGGTTCCTACGAGCAGTACTTC